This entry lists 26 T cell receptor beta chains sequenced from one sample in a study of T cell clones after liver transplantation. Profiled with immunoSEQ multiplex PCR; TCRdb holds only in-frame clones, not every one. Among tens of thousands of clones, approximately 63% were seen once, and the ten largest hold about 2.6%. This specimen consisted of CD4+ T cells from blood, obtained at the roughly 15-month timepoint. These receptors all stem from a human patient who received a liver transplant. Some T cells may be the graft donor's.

CDR3 loop: CASSASREYEQYV. In DNA form, the CDR3 reads TGTGCCAGCAGCGCCTCTAGGGAATACGAGCAGTACGTC. V usage is TRBV7-9 and J usage is TRBJ2-7; D is unresolved. This CDR3 has 13 residues. V lost 5 bases and J 4 bases, leaving 12 bases between the germline ends. The V gene's germline CDR1 is SEHNR and CDR2 FQNEAQ (reference sequence).

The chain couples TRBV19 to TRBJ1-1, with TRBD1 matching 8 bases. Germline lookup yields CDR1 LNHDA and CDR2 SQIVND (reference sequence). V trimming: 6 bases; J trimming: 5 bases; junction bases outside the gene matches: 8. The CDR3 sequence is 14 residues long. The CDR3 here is CASRDRVEGTEAFF. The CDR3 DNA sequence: TGTGCCAGTAGGGACAGGGTTGAAGGAACTGAAGCTTTCTTT.

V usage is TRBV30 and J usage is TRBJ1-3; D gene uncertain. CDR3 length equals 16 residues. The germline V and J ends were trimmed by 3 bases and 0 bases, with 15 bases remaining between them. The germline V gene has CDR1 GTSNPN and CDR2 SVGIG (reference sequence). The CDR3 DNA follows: TGTGCCTGGAGCATGGGCCAGGAACACTCTGGAAACACCATATATTTT. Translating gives CAWSMGQEHSGNTIYF.

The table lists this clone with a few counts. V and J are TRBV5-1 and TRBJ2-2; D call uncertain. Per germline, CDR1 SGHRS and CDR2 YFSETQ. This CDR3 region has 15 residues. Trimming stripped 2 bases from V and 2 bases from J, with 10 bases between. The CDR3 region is CASSFVASNTGELFF. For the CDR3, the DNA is TGCGCCAGCAGCTTTGTGGCTTCCAACACCGGGGAGCTGTTTTTT.

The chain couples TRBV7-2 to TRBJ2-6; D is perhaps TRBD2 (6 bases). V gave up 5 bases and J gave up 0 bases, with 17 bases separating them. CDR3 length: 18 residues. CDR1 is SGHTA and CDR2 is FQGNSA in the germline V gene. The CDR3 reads CASSPGVRVLSGANVLTF. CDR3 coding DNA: TGTGCCAGCAGCCCGGGAGTCAGGGTGCTCTCTGGGGCCAACGTCCTGACTTTC.

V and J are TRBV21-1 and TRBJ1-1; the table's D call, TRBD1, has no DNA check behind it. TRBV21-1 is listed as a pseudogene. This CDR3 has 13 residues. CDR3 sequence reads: CASRDRENTEAFF. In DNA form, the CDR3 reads TGTGCCAGCCGGGACAGGGAGAACACTGAAGCTTTCTTT.

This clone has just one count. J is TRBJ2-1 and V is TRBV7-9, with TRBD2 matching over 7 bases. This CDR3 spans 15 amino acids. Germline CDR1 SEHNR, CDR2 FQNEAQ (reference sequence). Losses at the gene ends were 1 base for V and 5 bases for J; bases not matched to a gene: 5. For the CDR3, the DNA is TGTGCCAGCAGCTTAGGCGGGGGATTTGACAATGAGCAGTTCTTC. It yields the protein CASSLGGGFDNEQFF.

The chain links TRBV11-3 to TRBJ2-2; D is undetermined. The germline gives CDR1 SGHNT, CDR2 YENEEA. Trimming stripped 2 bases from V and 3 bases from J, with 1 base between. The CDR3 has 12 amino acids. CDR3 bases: TGTGCCAGCAGCTTACACACCGGGGAGCTGTTTTTT. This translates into CASSLHTGELFF. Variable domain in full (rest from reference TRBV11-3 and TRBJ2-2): EAGVVQSPRYKIIEKKQPVAFWCNPISGHNTLYWYLQNLGQGPELLIRYENEEAVDDSQLPKDRFSAERLKGVDSTLKIQPAELGDSAVYLCASSLHTGELFFGEGSRLTVL.

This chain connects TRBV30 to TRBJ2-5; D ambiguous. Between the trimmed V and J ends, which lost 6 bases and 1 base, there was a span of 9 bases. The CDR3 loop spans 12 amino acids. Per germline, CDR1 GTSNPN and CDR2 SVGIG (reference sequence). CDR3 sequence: CACGWGQETQYF. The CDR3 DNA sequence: TGTGCCTGTGGCTGGGGCCAAGAGACCCAGTACTTC.

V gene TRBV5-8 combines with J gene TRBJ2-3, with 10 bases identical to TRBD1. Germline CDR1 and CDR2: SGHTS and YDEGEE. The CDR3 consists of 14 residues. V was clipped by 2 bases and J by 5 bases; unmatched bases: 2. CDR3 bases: TGTGCCAGCAGCTTCGGACAGGGGGGAGATACGCAGTATTTT. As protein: CASSFGQGGDTQYF. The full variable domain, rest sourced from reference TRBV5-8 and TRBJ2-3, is EAGVTQSPTHLIKTRGQQATLRCSPISGHTSVYWYQQALGLGLQFLLWYDEGEERNRGNFPPRFSGRQFPNYSSELNVNALELEDSALYLCASSFGQGGDTQYFGPGTRLTVL.

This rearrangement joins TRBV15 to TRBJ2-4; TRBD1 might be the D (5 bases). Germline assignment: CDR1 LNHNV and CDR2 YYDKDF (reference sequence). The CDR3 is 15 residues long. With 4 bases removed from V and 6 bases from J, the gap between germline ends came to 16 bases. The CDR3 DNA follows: TGTGCCACCAGCATGGCAGGGATCGTACGAAACATTCAGTACTTC. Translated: CATSMAGIVRNIQYF.

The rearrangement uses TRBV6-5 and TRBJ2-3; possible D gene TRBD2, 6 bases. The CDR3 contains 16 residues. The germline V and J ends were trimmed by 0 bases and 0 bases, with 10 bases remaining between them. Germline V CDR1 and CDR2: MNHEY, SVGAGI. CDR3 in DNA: TGTGCCAGCAGTTACTCGTCCGGGACTAGCACAGATACGCAGTATTTT. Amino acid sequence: CASSYSSGTSTDTQYF.

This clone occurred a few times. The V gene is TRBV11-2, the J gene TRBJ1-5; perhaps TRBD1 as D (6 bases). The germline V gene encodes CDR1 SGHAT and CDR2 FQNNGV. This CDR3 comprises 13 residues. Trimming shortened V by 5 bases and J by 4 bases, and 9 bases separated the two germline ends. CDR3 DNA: TGTGCCAGCAGCGGGGGCTTGAATCAGCCCCAGCATTTT. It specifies CASSGGLNQPQHF.

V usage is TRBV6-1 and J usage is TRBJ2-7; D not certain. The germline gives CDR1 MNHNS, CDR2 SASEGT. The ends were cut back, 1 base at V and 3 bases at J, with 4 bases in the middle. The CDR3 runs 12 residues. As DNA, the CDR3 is TGTGCCAGCAGTGAAGGGGGCTACGAGCAGTACGTC. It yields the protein CASSEGGYEQYV.

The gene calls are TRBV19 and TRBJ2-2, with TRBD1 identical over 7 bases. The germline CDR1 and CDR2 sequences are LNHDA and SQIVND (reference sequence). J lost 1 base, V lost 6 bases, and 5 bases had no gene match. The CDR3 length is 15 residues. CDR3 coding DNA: TGTGCCAGTAGAGGCGACAGGGAGAACACCGGGGAGCTGTTTTTT. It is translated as CASRGDRENTGELFF.

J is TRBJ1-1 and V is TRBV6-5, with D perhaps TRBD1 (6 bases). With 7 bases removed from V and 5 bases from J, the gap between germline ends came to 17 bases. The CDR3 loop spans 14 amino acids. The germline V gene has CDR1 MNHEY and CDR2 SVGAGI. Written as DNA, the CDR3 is TGTGCCAGCAATAGAGGACAGTCTTTAACTGAAGCTTTCTTT. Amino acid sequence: CASNRGQSLTEAFF.

As DNA, the CDR3 is TGCAGTGCTATATCTGGTTTTGGCTACACCTTC. As protein: CSAISGFGYTF. The chain carries TRBV20-1 and TRBJ1-2; D is undetermined. CDR3 length equals 11 residues. The ends were cut back, 4 bases at V and 7 bases at J, with 10 bases in the middle. CDR1 and CDR2 from the germline V gene are DFQATT and SNEGSKA (reference sequence).

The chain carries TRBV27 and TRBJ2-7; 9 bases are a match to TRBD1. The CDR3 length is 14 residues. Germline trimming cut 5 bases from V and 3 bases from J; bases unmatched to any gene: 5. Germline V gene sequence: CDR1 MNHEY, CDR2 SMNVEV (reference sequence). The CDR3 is CASSPSTGGYEQYF. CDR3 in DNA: TGTGCCAGCAGTCCCTCGACAGGGGGCTACGAGCAGTACTTC.

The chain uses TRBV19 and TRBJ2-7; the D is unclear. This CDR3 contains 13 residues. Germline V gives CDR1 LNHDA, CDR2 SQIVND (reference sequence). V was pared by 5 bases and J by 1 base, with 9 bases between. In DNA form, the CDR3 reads TGTGCCAGTAGTCGCCCCGGATCCTACGAGCAGTACTTC. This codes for CASSRPGSYEQYF.

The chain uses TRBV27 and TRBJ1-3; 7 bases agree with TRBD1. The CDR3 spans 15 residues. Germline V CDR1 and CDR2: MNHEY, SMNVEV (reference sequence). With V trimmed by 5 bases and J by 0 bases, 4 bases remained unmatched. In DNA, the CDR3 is TGTGCCAGCAGTACACGGACAGGCTCTGGAAACACCATATATTTT. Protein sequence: CASSTRTGSGNTIYF.

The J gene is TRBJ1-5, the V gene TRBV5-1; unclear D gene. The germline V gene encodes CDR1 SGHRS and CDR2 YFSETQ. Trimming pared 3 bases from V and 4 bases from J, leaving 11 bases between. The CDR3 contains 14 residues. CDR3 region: CASSYGEDNQPQHF. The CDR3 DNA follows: TGCGCCAGCAGCTACGGGGAAGATAATCAGCCCCAGCATTTT.

DNA of the CDR3: TGTGCCAGCATGAATAGCGGGGGGGAGACCCAGTACTTC. It codes for CASMNSGGETQYF. The chain has TRBV6-1 and TRBJ2-5; 10 bases align to TRBD2. The ends lost 7 bases at V and 5 bases at J; junction bases unmatched: 4. The CDR3 length is 13 residues. Germline V CDR1 and CDR2: MNHNS, SASEGT.

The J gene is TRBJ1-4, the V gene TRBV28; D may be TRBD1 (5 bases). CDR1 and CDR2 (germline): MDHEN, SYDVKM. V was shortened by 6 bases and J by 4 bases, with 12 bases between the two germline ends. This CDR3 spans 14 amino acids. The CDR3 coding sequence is TGTGCCAGCAGCACGGGACCGAATAATGAAAAACTGTTTTTT. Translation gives CASSTGPNNEKLFF.

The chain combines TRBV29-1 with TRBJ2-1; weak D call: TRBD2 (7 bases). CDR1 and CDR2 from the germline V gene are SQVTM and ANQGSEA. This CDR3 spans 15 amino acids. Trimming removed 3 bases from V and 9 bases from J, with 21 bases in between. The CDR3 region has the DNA TGCAGCGTTGACTCTGGGGGGGGCCCGAATGGTGAGCAGTTCTTC. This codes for CSVDSGGGPNGEQFF.

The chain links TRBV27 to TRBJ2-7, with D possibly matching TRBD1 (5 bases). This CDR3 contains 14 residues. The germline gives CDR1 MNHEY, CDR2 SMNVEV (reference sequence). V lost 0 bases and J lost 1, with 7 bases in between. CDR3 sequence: CASSLSDKSYEQYV. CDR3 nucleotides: TGTGCCAGCAGTTTATCGGACAAATCCTACGAGCAGTACGTC.

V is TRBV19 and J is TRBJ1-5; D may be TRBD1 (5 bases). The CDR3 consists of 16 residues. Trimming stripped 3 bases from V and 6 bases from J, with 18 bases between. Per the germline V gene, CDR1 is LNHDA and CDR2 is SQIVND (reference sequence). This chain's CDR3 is CASSINGGGVFQPQHF. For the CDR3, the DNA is TGTGCCAGTAGTATTAATGGGGGAGGTGTTTTTCAGCCCCAGCATTTT.